This T cell receptor (beta chain) came from a study of cytomegalovirus exposure and HLA in healthy donors. Study observations and caveats: Later findings reportedly placed an Asian-associated ancestry cluster below the approximately 620-donor mean for N-insertions. The authors later linked a missense DCLRE1C variant to TCR beta V- and J-gene trimming. The productive fraction for most TCR beta V segments was about 90% or about 30% in an earlier analysis.

13 Jbeta primers and 60 Vbeta primers were used for the PCR. Profiled with immunoSEQ multiplex PCR; TCRdb holds only in-frame clones, not every one. Here the sample spans roughly 98,000 clones, 65% to 85% being singletons. The germline V gene encodes CDR1 MNHNS and CDR2 SASEGT. Trimming cost V 4 bases and J 4 bases, with 14 bases left between them. The CDR3 sequence is 14 residues long. Note on this clone: Its antigen is still unknown.

This receptor was identified in a female donor in good health and CMV-seropositive. The J gene is TRBJ2-7, the V gene TRBV6-1; a weak D match, TRBD2 (5 bases). The sample taken for sequencing was PBMCs. The CDR3 spells CASSGPGYAYEQYF. For the CDR3, the DNA is TGTGCCAGCAGTGGACCGGGATACGCGTACGAGCAGTACTTC.